This TCR beta chain was sequenced for a study of cytotoxic CD8 clonotypes in ibrutinib-treated CLL. Study information: Patients: 11 relapsed/refractory, approximately 16 treatment-naive, around 17 IGHV unmutated. Per sample, productive templates averaged roughly 230,000 and productive rearrangements averaged approximately 92,000. General study points: The clonality rise at ibrutinib response reflected private clonotype expansion.

About this clone itself: Its cognate antigen is unknown.

Target depth was 1 in 200,000 to 1 in 1 million T cells, about 10x per clonotype. Repertoires were generated with immunoSEQ multiplex PCR, while TCRdb's copy carries only in-frame clones and drops some. The sample yields about 14,000 clones, under 70% seen once. Germline values: CDR1 SGHKS, CDR2 YYEKEE (reference sequence). The CDR3 sequence is 14 residues long. Germline trimming cut 7 bases from V and 6 bases from J; bases unmatched to any gene: 7. The chain has TRBV5-5 and TRBJ2-3, with 11 bases lining up with TRBD2. This sample comprised PBMCs, obtained before ibrutinib treatment. This clonotype originated in a human donor with chronic lymphocytic leukemia. This CDR3 is CASHTSGRMDTQYF. As DNA, the CDR3 is TGTGCCAGCCATACTAGCGGGAGAATGGATACGCAGTATTTT.